This entry describes one T cell receptor (beta chain). This specimen comes from a study of blood T cell repertoires in COVID-19. As for the study in general: T cells, B-cell-depleted T cells, or PBMCs supplied cDNA or gDNA.

The table came from immunoSEQ multiplex PCR; TCRdb's copy has only in-frame clones and leaves some out. The sample carries 45,000 to 50,000 clones, approximately 88% recorded once. Sequenced: peripheral blood. The sequence was obtained from a man aged 45-65 years with acute or convalescent COVID-19.

The CDR3 DNA follows: TGTGCCAGCTCACCGTCATTGAACAGGGCATACAATGAGCAGTTCTTC. Its protein is CASSPSLNRAYNEQFF. V gene TRBV18 combines with J gene TRBJ2-1; D may be TRBD1 (6 bases). The CDR3 length is 16 residues. V lost 3 bases and J lost 4, with 16 bases in between. The germline V gene encodes CDR1 KGHSH and CDR2 LQKENI.